The 14 T cell receptor beta chains below all came from one sample that was sequenced in a study of T cells in Graves' hyperthyroidism and ophthalmopathy. The source material, RNA transcripts, was used to amplify TCR beta CDR3 regions. A first-round RT-PCR of the TCR CDR3 used the HTBI primer set. One entry per CDR3 protein results from TCRdb running MiXCR on the multiplex PCR reads. The sample carries under 750,000 distinct CDR3 sequences, about 17% recorded once. Sample: blood. The receptors originated from a woman aged 50 to 60 with Graves' hyperthyroidism that later progressed to Graves' ophthalmopathy.

In its sample, this clonotype was seen a few times. CDR3: CASRTGGKEQFF. The CDR3 nucleotides are TGTGCCAGCCGCACAGGGGGCAAAGAGCAGTTCTTC. The chain links TRBV2 to TRBJ2-1; the match to TRBD1 covers 9 bases. V dropped 8 bases and J dropped 10; count of bases not matched to a gene: 6. Germline V gene lookup returns CDR1 SNHLY and CDR2 FYNNEI. CDR3 length equals 12 residues.

The chain uses TRBV5-1 and TRBJ2-2; D may match TRBD1 or TRBD2 (6 bases each). This CDR3 spans 15 amino acids. Looked up from germline, CDR1 is SGHRS and CDR2 is YFSETQ. V was clipped by 5 bases and J by 6 bases, with 17 bases between them. CDR3 sequence: CASRQGLFGAGELFF. CDR3 bases: TGCGCCAGCAGACAGGGACTCTTCGGGGCCGGGGAGCTGTTTTTT.

The chain is built from TRBV7-3 and TRBJ1-2; 7 bases fit TRBD1. The CDR3 is 13 amino acids. V trimming: 4 bases; J trimming: 6 bases; junction bases outside the gene matches: 5. Germline V CDR1 and CDR2: SGHTA, FQGTGA. Here the CDR3 reads CASSSPGGDGYTF. The CDR3 region has the DNA TGTGCCAGCAGCTCTCCAGGGGGAGATGGCTACACCTTC. Looking up the rest from reference TRBV7-3 and TRBJ1-2 gives the full variable domain: GAGVSQTPSNKVTEKGKYVELRCDPISGHTALYWYRQSLGQGPEFLIYFQGTGAADDSGLPNDRFFAVRPEGSVSTLKIQRTERGDSAVYLCASSSPGGDGYTFGSGTRLTVV.

The chain joins TRBV27 to TRBJ2-2; D is unclear. Per germline, CDR1 MNHEY and CDR2 SMNVEV (reference sequence). V lost 4 bases to trimming and J lost 2 bases, with 14 bases between them. The CDR3 is 16 amino acids. CDR3 sequence (DNA): TGTGCCAGCAGTTCCCCCCTAGGACCCAACACCGGGGAGCTGTTTTTT. Protein: CASSSPLGPNTGELFF.

This clonotype has a handful of counts. This chain connects TRBV6-5 to TRBJ2-5; TRBD2 is a possible D gene (6 bases). The V gene's germline CDR1 is MNHEY and CDR2 SVGAGI. This CDR3 is built from 14 residues. The V gene lost 3 bases and the J gene lost 5 bases, with 13 bases spanning the gap. For the CDR3, the DNA is TGTGCCAGCAGTTATGGGGCTAGCGCGGAGACCCAGTACTTC. This encodes CASSYGASAETQYF.

The sample holds a few counts of this clonotype. This chain connects TRBV12-3 or TRBV12-4 to TRBJ2-1; 8 positions agree with TRBD1. The CDR3 contains 12 residues. V trimming: 5 bases; J trimming: 10 bases; junction bases outside the gene matches: 4. The DNA of the CDR3 is TGTGCCAGCAGTAAGGGGACAGGCGAGCAGTTCTTC. Translation gives CASSKGTGEQFF.

The table lists this clonotype with many counts. The chain uses TRBV3-1 and TRBJ1-1, with a tentative D call TRBD1 (5 bases). CDR3 size: 14 residues. Trimming took off 0 bases at V and 5 bases at J, with 10 bases between the two ends. Per the germline V gene, CDR1 is LGHDT and CDR2 is YNNKEL (reference sequence). The chain's CDR3 is CASSQDTGRTEAFF. The CDR3 DNA reads TGTGCCAGCAGCCAAGATACGGGGCGGACTGAAGCTTTCTTT.

Regarding this clonotype: This sequence may be a read error, since a much larger clone differs from it by one base. CDR3 protein: CASSLGWTVNTEALF. The CDR3 bases are TGTGCCAGCAGCTTAGGCTGGACAGTGAACACTGAAGCTCTCTTT. The V gene is TRBV11-2, the J gene TRBJ1-1, with D perhaps TRBD1 (6 bases). Germline V lookup: CDR1 SGHAT, CDR2 FQNNGV. The CDR3 is made up of 15 amino acids.

As for this clonotype: A single base separates this from a much larger clone, so it may be a read error. The chain carries TRBV5-1 and TRBJ2-7; TRBD2 matches at 14 bases. This CDR3 is 15 amino acids long. V trimming: 7 bases; J trimming: 5 bases; junction bases outside the gene matches: 8. Germline V gene data show CDR1 as SGHRS and CDR2 as YFSETQ. CDR3 amino acids: CASGQSGLAGDEQYF. The CDR3 nucleotides read TGCGCCAGCGGCCAATCGGGACTAGCGGGGGACGAGCAGTACTTC.

This clonotype was counted between two and nine times. The chain is built from TRBV5-1 and TRBJ2-3, with 9 nucleotides matching TRBD1. Germline V gene sequence: CDR1 SGHRS, CDR2 YFSETQ. CDR3 size: 15 residues. The V segment lost 4 bases and the J segment 3 bases; nucleotides outside the gene matches: 6. CDR3 nucleotides: TGCGCCAGCAGCCGGACCGGGACAGGGACAGATACGCAGTATTTT. Amino acids: CASSRTGTGTDTQYF.

This clonotype was counted only a few times. The rearrangement joins TRBV6-5 to TRBJ1-1; TRBD1 might be the D (5 bases). The CDR3 runs 11 residues. CDR1 is MNHEY, CDR2 SVGAGI, per germline. The CDR3 is CAGAQNTEAFF. The CDR3 DNA follows: TGTGCAGGGGCCCAGAACACTGAAGCTTTCTTT.

The V gene is TRBV10-3, the J gene TRBJ2-7; 8 positions agree with TRBD1. The CDR3 sequence is 18 residues long. CDR1 is ENHRY and CDR2 is SYGVKD in the germline V gene. V shed 6 bases and J 5 bases; nucleotides not matched to a gene: 21. The CDR3 region is CAIRNAGQGPSGIHEQYF. CDR3 bases: TGTGCCATCAGAAACGCCGGACAGGGCCCCTCCGGGATCCACGAGCAGTACTTC.

The gene calls are TRBV11-2 and TRBJ1-2; tentative D call: TRBD1 (6 bases). V was shortened by 7 bases and J by 2 bases, with 23 bases between the two germline ends. The CDR3 has 17 residues. CDR1 SGHAT and CDR2 FQNNGV come from the germline V gene. This chain's CDR3 is CASIYTGGPQGNYGYTF. The CDR3 DNA reads TGTGCCAGCATCTATACTGGGGGGCCTCAGGGCAACTATGGCTACACCTTC.

This clonotype occurred many times. The rearrangement uses TRBV12-3 or TRBV12-4 and TRBJ1-6; D is undetermined. Trimming pared 3 bases from V and 0 bases from J, leaving 6 bases between. The CDR3 loop spans 15 amino acids. CDR3 coding DNA: TGTGCCAGCAGTTTTGAGGTCTCCTATAATTCACCCCTCCACTTT. It codes for CASSFEVSYNSPLHF.